This record looks at one T cell receptor beta chain sequence and its context. It has no known antigen specificity. Per-nucleotide qualities are absent, and no much larger clonotype sits a single base away. The data stem from a study of CD8+CD57+ T cells in acquired aplastic anemia (dated by TCRdb to 2016 to 2019). Describing the broader study: Extracted DNA from sorted CD4+ and CD8+ cells averaged 3.2 ug, ranging from about 0.19 to 30 ug. CD8+CD57+ expansion was defined as frequency above the mean frequency observed in healthy subjects. Here is what the overall study found, with its caveats: CD8+ Simpson's diversity did not differ significantly between patients and healthy controls (P=0.060). Twenty-nine CD8+ CDR3 sequences were shared between patients and controls but appeared highly expressed in patients and within their immunodominant clones.

Flow cytometry had shown CD8+CD57+ cell expansion in the patients selected for sequencing. Every patient had severe acquired aplastic anemia, diagnosed using the International Study of Aplastic Anemia and Agranulocytosis and Camitta criteria. Patients had received no therapy at the time of blood sampling. In this study, sorted CD4+ and CD8+ T cells from the blood of healthy subjects and of severe aplastic anemia patients had their TCR repertoires deep-sequenced. Patients were enrolled in the USA under clinicaltrials.gov protocols 00001620, 01623167, 00001397, 00071045, 00081523 and 00961064. Ficoll-Paque density gradient centrifugation was used to isolate peripheral blood mononuclear cells. Before DNA extraction, CD4+ and CD8+ T cells were sorted with FACS or magnetic beads. Spanning cysteine to phenylalanine, the CDR3 consists of 16 amino acids. The kept DNA is CDR3 alone, 48 bases in frame from the first base. Trimming takes 0 bases from V and 6 bases from J, and the germline ends sit 18 bases apart. CDR1 is given as LNHNV and CDR2 as YYDKDF, both from the germline V gene (reference sequence).

Genomic DNA served as template for TCR beta VDJ combination and CDR3 sequence profiling. TCR repertoire sequencing was run on an Illumina HiSeq 2000. Per the authors' processing: Repertoire assessment relied on Simpson's diversity index, CDR3 size and DJ length profiles, and TRBV/TRBJ rearrangement plots. Whichever DNA sequence was most abundant in the deep sequencing data was defined as the immunodominant clone. CDR3 amino acid sequences were screened for sharing across subjects and compared with published repertoires and the VDJdb database. TCRdb handled the public reads itself, with Q25 trimming in fastp and clone calling in MiXCR, and kept productive beta chains. Identical CDR3 proteins give one entry, which carries the most common genes and DNA. Here the V and J calls rest on TCRdb's processing, not on the authors' analysis. This sample has about 190,000 distinct CDR3 sequences in its table, and under 55% of those were observed once. The ten largest clonotypes hold 9.7% of the sample.

Here the chain combines TRBV15 and TRBJ2-7, with the D call perhaps TRBD1 or TRBD2, each one matching 5 bases. The TCR originated in a human donor with aplastic anemia. Specimen: sorted CD4+, CD8+, or CD8+CD57+ T cells (not recorded which) from PBMCs. The DNA sequence reads TGTGCCACCAGCAGAGATCGCGGGCAGGGTCAGGGCGAGCAGTACTTC. Translated, it gives CATSRDRGQGQGEQYF.